The T cell receptor beta chain under discussion was sequenced for a study of CD8 T cells in ankylosing spondylitis. Regarding the study as a whole: Reportedly, matched ankylosing spondylitis synovial fluid was significantly enriched for disease-linked clones. Seemingly distinctive of ankylosing spondylitis blood was a TCR beta motif formed by eight highly homologous variants. Clones linked to disease, bearing a CD8+ phenotype, were relatively rare in peripheral blood.

Via MiXCR, TCRdb re-called the 5' RACE reads, giving one row per CDR3 protein. Here the sample spans about 340,000 distinct CDR3 sequences, roughly 14% being singletons. V lost 5 bases to trimming and J lost 4 bases; unmatched junction nucleotides: 13. The CDR3 contains 17 residues. In germline, CDR1 is SEHNR, CDR2 FQNEAQ (reference sequence). This clonotype occurred a few times. Antigen unknown. The J gene is TRBJ2-3, the V gene TRBV7-9; 9 positions agree with TRBD2. The specimen was blood, either unsorted or a sorted T cell fraction (not recorded which). The sequence was obtained from a male donor with ankylosing spondylitis or in good health (not recorded which). As DNA, the CDR3 is TGTGCCAGCAGCATATACCCGACTAGCGGTACCGCAGATACGCAGTATTTT. Its protein product is CASSIYPTSGTADTQYF. Full variable domain (rest looked up from reference TRBV7-9 and TRBJ2-3): DTGVSQNPRHKITKRGQNVTFRCDPISEHNRLYWYRQTLGQGPEFLTYFQNEAQLEKSRLLSDRFSAERPKGSFSTLEIQRTEQGDSAMYLCASSIYPTSGTADTQYFGPGTRLTVL.